This is a list of T cell receptor beta chains from one sample in a study of shared clonotypes between healthy human individuals. Produced via immunoSEQ multiplex PCR; TCRdb's table is partial and in-frame only. The table lists a few million clones, 85% to 95% of them singletons. The sample comprised naive CD4+ T cells from PBMCs. The receptor source for this set is a man between 18 and 35 years old in good health. Some clones in this sample may be carry-over from other donors' samples. Each CDR3 is given with its conserved first and last residue. The D gene is left open where the match is weak. Clone size is stated in some rows and not others, as once, few, many or a class when expanded.

v_call: TRBV4-2
d_call: .
j_call: TRBJ1-6
clone_size: .
cdr3_nt: TGTGCCAGCAGCCAAAGTCCGGGACGGGATAATTCACCCCTCCACTTT
cdr3_aa: CASSQSPGRDNSPLHF

v_call: TRBV7-8
d_call: TRBD2
j_call: TRBJ2-1
clone_size: .
cdr3_nt: TGTGCCAGCACGCAGACTAGCGGGGTCTACAATGAGCAGTTCTTC
cdr3_aa: CASTQTSGVYNEQFF

v_call: TRBV2
d_call: TRBD1
j_call: TRBJ1-2
clone_size: once
cdr3_nt: TGTGCCAGCAGTGCCGGGACAGGGAGAGCTAACTATGGCTACACCTTC
cdr3_aa: CASSAGTGRANYGYTF

v_call: TRBV28
d_call: TRBD1
j_call: TRBJ1-2
clone_size: once
cdr3_nt: TGTGCCAGCAGGGCAGGGGGCTTGAATGGCTACACCTTC
cdr3_aa: CASRAGGLNGYTF

v_call: TRBV30
d_call: .
j_call: TRBJ1-4
clone_size: .
cdr3_nt: TGTGCCTGGAGTGCTGGAACAACTAATGAAAAACTGTTTTTT
cdr3_aa: CAWSAGTTNEKLFF

v_call: TRBV7-8
d_call: .
j_call: TRBJ1-5
clone_size: .
cdr3_nt: TGTGCCAGCAGCTTAGGAGCGTCAGAAGTCAGCAATCAGCCCCAGCATTTT
cdr3_aa: CASSLGASEVSNQPQHF

v_call: TRBV18
d_call: TRBD2
j_call: TRBJ2-5
clone_size: .
cdr3_nt: TGTGCCAGCTCACCTGGACTAGCGGGAGGGGAAGAGACCCAGTACTTC
cdr3_aa: CASSPGLAGGEETQYF

v_call: TRBV28
d_call: .
j_call: TRBJ2-2
clone_size: .
cdr3_nt: TGTGCCAGCAGGGGATCCCGGTACACCGGGGAGCTGTTTTTT
cdr3_aa: CASRGSRYTGELFF

v_call: TRBV5-1
d_call: .
j_call: TRBJ2-7
clone_size: .
cdr3_nt: TGCGCCAGCAGCTTGTTGCCTTCAGACTCCTACGAGCAGTACTTC
cdr3_aa: CASSLLPSDSYEQYF

v_call: TRBV29-1
d_call: TRBD1
j_call: TRBJ2-1
clone_size: once
cdr3_nt: TGCAGCGTACGGAGGACAGGGGCCACCTACAATGAGCAGTTCTTC
cdr3_aa: CSVRRTGATYNEQFF

v_call: TRBV4-1
d_call: .
j_call: TRBJ2-5
clone_size: .
cdr3_nt: TGCGCCAGCAGCCCCGCTCCCGCGAGGAGTGAGACCCAGTACTTC
cdr3_aa: CASSPAPARSETQYF

v_call: TRBV29-1
d_call: TRBD2
j_call: TRBJ2-1
clone_size: .
cdr3_nt: TGCAGCGGTTACAAAGCAGCGGGAGGGCTTGGGAGGAATGAGCAGTTCTTC
cdr3_aa: CSGYKAAGGLGRNEQFF

v_call: TRBV7-9
d_call: .
j_call: TRBJ2-1
clone_size: .
cdr3_nt: TGTGCCAGCAGCTTACCAAACAGGTACAATGAGCAGTTCTTC
cdr3_aa: CASSLPNRYNEQFF

v_call: TRBV7-2
d_call: TRBD1
j_call: TRBJ1-4
clone_size: .
cdr3_nt: TGTGCCAGCAGCCCGAGGACAGGGAATGAAAAACTGTTTTTT
cdr3_aa: CASSPRTGNEKLFF

v_call: TRBV6-4
d_call: TRBD2
j_call: TRBJ2-5
clone_size: .
cdr3_nt: TGTGCCAGCAGCCCTGGGACTAGCCGAGGAGAGACCCAGTACTTC
cdr3_aa: CASSPGTSRGETQYF

v_call: TRBV7-6
d_call: .
j_call: TRBJ2-3
clone_size: .
cdr3_nt: TGTGCCAGCAGCTCCGGGTTGAGCCACCCTGATGTTACGCAGTATTTT
cdr3_aa: CASSSGLSHPDVTQYF

v_call: TRBV7-3
d_call: .
j_call: TRBJ1-2
clone_size: .
cdr3_nt: TGTGCCAGCAGCTTAGGGCAGACCTACACCTTC
cdr3_aa: CASSLGQTYTF

v_call: TRBV28
d_call: .
j_call: TRBJ1-3
clone_size: .
cdr3_nt: TGTGCCAGCACCCTACCAGCCGCCTCTGGAAACACCATATATTTT
cdr3_aa: CASTLPAASGNTIYF

v_call: TRBV5-1
d_call: .
j_call: TRBJ2-7
clone_size: .
cdr3_nt: TGCGCCAGCAGCTGGACGGACTTCTCCTACGAGCAGTACTTC
cdr3_aa: CASSWTDFSYEQYF

v_call: TRBV27
d_call: .
j_call: TRBJ2-5
clone_size: once
cdr3_nt: TGTGCCAGCAGGAGAGACGGCATCGTACCCCAAGAGACCCAGTACTTC
cdr3_aa: CASRRDGIVPQETQYF

v_call: TRBV2
d_call: .
j_call: TRBJ1-6
clone_size: .
cdr3_nt: TGTGCCAGCAGAAACGAAGGACTGATGATAGGGTCACCCCTCCACTTT
cdr3_aa: CASRNEGLMIGSPLHF

v_call: TRBV28
d_call: .
j_call: TRBJ2-3
clone_size: .
cdr3_nt: TGTGCCAGCAAAGGGAGTAAGGATACGCAGTATTTT
cdr3_aa: CASKGSKDTQYF

v_call: TRBV28
d_call: .
j_call: TRBJ1-1
clone_size: .
cdr3_nt: TGTGCCAGCATAGACGCCGCCCGAGCTTTCTTT
cdr3_aa: CASIDAARAFF

v_call: TRBV5-1
d_call: .
j_call: TRBJ1-3
clone_size: .
cdr3_nt: TGCGCCAGCAGCTTGGAGGTTTCCGGAAACACCATATATTTT
cdr3_aa: CASSLEVSGNTIYF

v_call: TRBV5-1
d_call: .
j_call: TRBJ2-4
clone_size: .
cdr3_nt: TGCGCCAGTCCGAGCATAGTGGCCAAAAACATTCAGTACTTC
cdr3_aa: CASPSIVAKNIQYF

v_call: TRBV11-3
d_call: .
j_call: TRBJ2-3
clone_size: .
cdr3_nt: TGTGCCAGCCCCCCCGAGGGGAGACGGAGCACAGATACGCAGTATTTT
cdr3_aa: CASPPEGRRSTDTQYF

v_call: TRBV9
d_call: .
j_call: TRBJ2-6
clone_size: .
cdr3_nt: TGTGCCAGCAGCGTAGCTATCCTGTCTGGGGCCAACGTCCTGACTTTC
cdr3_aa: CASSVAILSGANVLTF

v_call: TRBV6-6
d_call: .
j_call: TRBJ2-7
clone_size: .
cdr3_nt: TGTGCCAGCAGTCACTACAGGGAAGAGGCCTTACCTCCGTACTTC
cdr3_aa: CASSHYREEALPPYF

v_call: TRBV9
d_call: TRBD2
j_call: TRBJ2-3
clone_size: .
cdr3_nt: TGTGCCAGCAGCGTAAGTGGGGGACTAGCGGGGATCCTTAGCACAGATACGCAGTATTTT
cdr3_aa: CASSVSGGLAGILSTDTQYF

v_call: TRBV5-4
d_call: .
j_call: TRBJ1-1
clone_size: .
cdr3_nt: TGTGCCAGCAGCTTCGGGGCCGACACTGAAGCTTTCTTT
cdr3_aa: CASSFGADTEAFF

v_call: TRBV6-1
d_call: .
j_call: TRBJ1-2
clone_size: .
cdr3_nt: TGTGCCAGCAGCGGTACAGGATTGGGCGGCTACACCTTC
cdr3_aa: CASSGTGLGGYTF

v_call: TRBV5-1
d_call: .
j_call: TRBJ2-7
clone_size: .
cdr3_nt: TGCGCCAGCAGCCAAGGTGATGGGTACGAGCAGTACTTC
cdr3_aa: CASSQGDGYEQYF

v_call: TRBV27
d_call: .
j_call: TRBJ1-2
clone_size: .
cdr3_nt: TGTGCCAGCAGGCCAGGAATGGGACGGTCTAACTATGGCTACACCTTC
cdr3_aa: CASRPGMGRSNYGYTF

v_call: TRBV28
d_call: TRBD1
j_call: TRBJ1-1
clone_size: .
cdr3_nt: TGTGCCAGCAGTCCACCCCGGACAGGGAACACTGAAGCTTTCTTT
cdr3_aa: CASSPPRTGNTEAFF

v_call: TRBV25-1
d_call: .
j_call: TRBJ2-1
clone_size: .
cdr3_nt: TGTGCCAGCAGTGAAGTGGGCGGGGTGCAGTTCTTC
cdr3_aa: CASSEVGGVQFF

v_call: TRBV5-1
d_call: .
j_call: TRBJ1-4
clone_size: .
cdr3_nt: TGCGCCAGCAGCCCCCGGGACCCTAATGAAAAACTGTTTTTT
cdr3_aa: CASSPRDPNEKLFF

v_call: TRBV6-1
d_call: .
j_call: TRBJ1-5
clone_size: .
cdr3_nt: TGTGCCAGCAGTGACTTGCGGAGCAATCAGCCCCAGCATTTT
cdr3_aa: CASSDLRSNQPQHF

v_call: TRBV15
d_call: .
j_call: TRBJ2-5
clone_size: .
cdr3_nt: TGTGCCACCAGCATTGGGGGATTGCAGCGGGAGACCCAGTACTTC
cdr3_aa: CATSIGGLQRETQYF

v_call: TRBV2
d_call: .
j_call: TRBJ2-3
clone_size: .
cdr3_nt: TGTGCCAGCAGTCAGAGAACGACAGGAGCAGATACGCAGTATTTT
cdr3_aa: CASSQRTTGADTQYF

v_call: TRBV7-2
d_call: TRBD1
j_call: TRBJ2-5
clone_size: .
cdr3_nt: TGTGCCAGCAGCTCTGGGACAGGGGCGAGAGAGACCCAGTACTTC
cdr3_aa: CASSSGTGARETQYF

v_call: TRBV10-3
d_call: .
j_call: TRBJ1-4
clone_size: .
cdr3_nt: TGTGCCATCAGTGATAGTAAGTTAGGAATCCAGGGGGAAAAACTGTTTTTT
cdr3_aa: CAISDSKLGIQGEKLFF

v_call: TRBV29-1
d_call: TRBD2
j_call: TRBJ2-7
clone_size: .
cdr3_nt: TGCAGCGCCACTAAATCGACTAGCGGGTCTCGTTCATACGAGCAGTACTTC
cdr3_aa: CSATKSTSGSRSYEQYF

v_call: TRBV27
d_call: TRBD1
j_call: TRBJ2-7
clone_size: .
cdr3_nt: TGTGCCAGCAGTTTTGGGGGACAGGGGTCTTACGAGCAGTACTTC
cdr3_aa: CASSFGGQGSYEQYF

v_call: TRBV28
d_call: .
j_call: TRBJ2-1
clone_size: .
cdr3_nt: TGTGCCAGCAGTGCCAGGGGCCAGAGCTCCTACAATGAGCAGTTCTTC
cdr3_aa: CASSARGQSSYNEQFF

v_call: TRBV11-1
d_call: .
j_call: TRBJ2-6
clone_size: once
cdr3_nt: TGTGCCAGCGTCCCGGTCGCCGCGAGCTCTGGGGCCAACGTCCTGACTTTC
cdr3_aa: CASVPVAASSGANVLTF

v_call: TRBV28
d_call: TRBD1
j_call: TRBJ2-5
clone_size: .
cdr3_nt: TGTGCCAGCAGCGGACAGGGGGTAAAGGAGCAGTACTTC
cdr3_aa: CASSGQGVKEQYF

v_call: TRBV28
d_call: TRBD1
j_call: TRBJ1-1
clone_size: .
cdr3_nt: TGTGCCAGCTCTCCCCTCCGGGACAGAGCTTTCTTT
cdr3_aa: CASSPLRDRAFF

v_call: TRBV28
d_call: .
j_call: TRBJ2-3
clone_size: .
cdr3_nt: TGTGCCAGCAGTTCAGCTACTTGGACAGATACGCAGTATTTT
cdr3_aa: CASSSATWTDTQYF

v_call: TRBV19
d_call: TRBD2
j_call: TRBJ2-1
clone_size: .
cdr3_nt: TGTGCCACCACCCGTGCTAGCGGGAGTGGACTTGGTGAGCAGTTCTTC
cdr3_aa: CATTRASGSGLGEQFF

v_call: TRBV28
d_call: .
j_call: TRBJ2-7
clone_size: .
cdr3_nt: TGTGCCAGCAGGCGGCCATCCGGGAGCTTCTACGAGCAGTACTTC
cdr3_aa: CASRRPSGSFYEQYF

v_call: TRBV9
d_call: .
j_call: TRBJ2-1
clone_size: .
cdr3_nt: TGTGCCAGCAGCCCCTTTGGTAGCGGCGTAGAGCAGTTCTTC
cdr3_aa: CASSPFGSGVEQFF

v_call: TRBV2
d_call: .
j_call: TRBJ2-7
clone_size: few
cdr3_nt: TGTGCCAGCAGTGAGGGGCGGCAGTACTTC
cdr3_aa: CASSEGRQYF

v_call: TRBV7-2
d_call: TRBD2
j_call: TRBJ2-7
clone_size: .
cdr3_nt: TGTGCCAGCAGCAGACGTGCTGGGGCTAGCGGGAGTGGGGAATACGAGCAGTACTTC
cdr3_aa: CASSRRAGASGSGEYEQYF

v_call: TRBV7-3
d_call: TRBD2
j_call: TRBJ2-5
clone_size: .
cdr3_nt: TGTGCCAGCAGCTCAGACTCTAGCGGTGGGGAGACCCAGTACTTC
cdr3_aa: CASSSDSSGGETQYF

v_call: TRBV5-1
d_call: TRBD2
j_call: TRBJ2-7
clone_size: .
cdr3_nt: TGCGCCAGCAGCCCGGGACTAGCGGTTTACGAGCAGTACTTC
cdr3_aa: CASSPGLAVYEQYF

v_call: TRBV2
d_call: .
j_call: TRBJ2-2
clone_size: .
cdr3_nt: TGTGCCTCCCGATTAGGGTATAGCGGTAACACCGGGGAGCTGTTTTTT
cdr3_aa: CASRLGYSGNTGELFF

v_call: TRBV7-2
d_call: .
j_call: TRBJ1-5
clone_size: .
cdr3_nt: TGTGCCAGCAGTCAGAGCAATAGCAATCAGTCCCAGCATTTT
cdr3_aa: CASSQSNSNQSQHF

v_call: TRBV28
d_call: TRBD1
j_call: TRBJ1-2
clone_size: .
cdr3_nt: TGTGCCAGCAGTCCGCCGGGACAGGGCCCCTATGGCTACACCTTC
cdr3_aa: CASSPPGQGPYGYTF

v_call: TRBV4-1
d_call: TRBD1
j_call: TRBJ2-6
clone_size: .
cdr3_nt: TGCGCCAGCAGCCAAGTAACCGGGACAGTCTTCTCTGGGGCCAACGTCCTGACTTTC
cdr3_aa: CASSQVTGTVFSGANVLTF